What follows are 27 T cell receptor beta chains derived from one specimen sequenced in a study of T cell responses to AZD1222 COVID-19 vaccine. Here immunoSEQ multiplex PCR was the method, and the copy in TCRdb shows in-frame clones only, minus some. The sample includes 150,000 or so clones, 75% to 95% of them seen just once. This specimen was peripheral blood, taken on day 0 of MenACWY control vaccination. The origin of the receptors is an adult in good health.

This clone has a handful of counts. The V and J genes are TRBV27 and TRBJ1-6; D gene ambiguous. CDR3 length: 19 residues. Between the trimmed V and J ends, which lost 3 bases and 0 bases, there was a span of 18 bases. The germline V gene has CDR1 MNHEY and CDR2 SMNVEV (reference sequence). CDR3: CASSLQRPVQSSYNSPLHF. DNA for the CDR3: TGTGCCAGCAGTTTGCAGCGACCAGTTCAAAGCTCCTATAATTCACCCCTCCACTTT.

The V call is TRBV5-1, the J call TRBJ2-7; 8 bases are a match to TRBD1. This CDR3 has 15 residues. Germline CDR1 and CDR2: SGHRS and YFSETQ. V shed 2 bases and J 2 bases; nucleotides not matched to a gene: 6. The CDR3 loop is CASSLWDRLPYEQYF. As DNA, the CDR3 is TGCGCCAGCAGCTTATGGGACAGGTTACCCTACGAGCAGTACTTC. Full variable domain (rest looked up from reference TRBV5-1 and TRBJ2-7): KAGVTQTPRYLIKTRGQQVTLSCSPISGHRSVSWYQQTPGQGLQFLFEYFSETQRNKGNFPGRFSGRQFSNSRSEMNVSTLELGDSALYLCASSLWDRLPYEQYFGPGTRLTVT.

The J gene is TRBJ2-7, the V gene TRBV27; D is possibly TRBD1 (6 bases). The ends were cut back, 4 bases at V and 1 base at J, with 14 bases in the middle. Germline V lookup: CDR1 MNHEY, CDR2 SMNVEV (reference sequence). The CDR3 has 15 amino acids. The CDR3 protein is CASSSRGAGSYEQYF. The CDR3 nucleotides are TGTGCCAGCAGTTCCAGGGGAGCAGGATCCTACGAGCAGTACTTC.

This clone turned up a few times. The chain employs TRBV4-2 and TRBJ2-3; TRBD2 agrees at 9 bases. V dropped 3 bases and J dropped 4; count of bases not matched to a gene: 11. This CDR3 has 17 amino acids. CDR1 LGHNA and CDR2 YNFKEQ come from the germline V gene. The CDR3 sequence: CASSHPISGGGADTQYF. The CDR3 DNA reads as TGTGCCAGCAGCCACCCTATTAGCGGGGGCGGCGCAGATACGCAGTATTTT.

This clone was seen only once. This sequence joins TRBV5-1 and TRBJ1-2; 8 bases align to TRBD1. The CDR3 has 13 residues. Per the germline V gene, CDR1 is SGHRS and CDR2 is YFSETQ. The junction had 5 bases not matched to a gene; V was cut back by 3 bases and J by 7 bases. As DNA, the CDR3 is TGCGCCAGCAGCTCCCCAGGGGGCGGTGGCTACACCTTC. Protein sequence: CASSSPGGGGYTF.

The chain carries TRBV9 and TRBJ2-3, with a possible D match to TRBD2 (6 bases). This CDR3 is 15 amino acids long. CDR1 SGDLS and CDR2 YYNGEE come from the germline V gene. The V gene lost 0 bases and the J gene lost 2 bases, with 10 bases spanning the gap. As DNA, the CDR3 is TGTGCCAGCAGCGTAGGTGGGGGGACCACAGATACGCAGTATTTT. It encodes CASSVGGGTTDTQYF.

This chain links TRBV5-1 with TRBJ2-3; TRBD1 aligns across 7 bases. Per germline, CDR1 SGHRS and CDR2 YFSETQ. V shed 0 bases, J shed 0 bases, and the junction held 1 base outside the gene matches. The CDR3 has 15 residues. The CDR3 region is CASSLDRGSTDTQYF. The CDR3 DNA reads as TGCGCCAGCAGCTTGGACAGGGGAAGCACAGATACGCAGTATTTT.

V and J are TRBV19 and TRBJ2-1; D uncertain. There are 13 residues in the CDR3. Germline loops: CDR1 LNHDA, CDR2 SQIVND (reference sequence). The V end was cut by 1 base, the J end by 5 bases, with 6 bases between. The CDR3 region has the DNA TGTGCCAGTAGTATAGTTCTAGACAATGAGCAGTTCTTC. Translated: CASSIVLDNEQFF.

The count of this clone is one. The rearrangement joins TRBV15 to TRBJ2-1; D perhaps matches TRBD2 (5 bases). The CDR3 runs 15 residues. Germline assignment: CDR1 LNHNV and CDR2 YYDKDF (reference sequence). V was cut by 3 bases and J by 4 bases, with 13 bases left in between. CDR3 sequence: CATSRRVGEYNEQFF. The CDR3 DNA sequence: TGTGCCACCAGCAGGCGGGTCGGTGAGTACAATGAGCAGTTCTTC.

The chain combines TRBV19 with TRBJ1-6; D unresolved. The CDR3 is 15 amino acids. Per the germline V gene, CDR1 is LNHDA and CDR2 is SQIVND (reference sequence). V dropped 7 bases and J dropped 4 bases, with 14 bases sitting between them. As DNA, the CDR3 is TGTGCCAGTAAGGACTCCGCCCCTTATAATTCACCCCTCCACTTT. It codes for CASKDSAPYNSPLHF.

This chain links TRBV30 with TRBJ1-5, with TRBD1 matching 7 bases. The V segment lost 8 bases and the J segment 3 bases; nucleotides outside the gene matches: 13. The CDR3 loop spans 15 amino acids. Germline values: CDR1 GTSNPN, CDR2 SVGIG (reference sequence). In DNA, the CDR3 is TGTGCCGGACCGGGACAGCTATGTGACAATCAGCCCCAGCATTTT. This translates into CAGPGQLCDNQPQHF. The full variable domain, with the rest looked up from reference TRBV30 and TRBJ1-5, is SQTIHQWPATLVQPVGSPLSLECTVEGTSNPNLYWYRQAAGRGLQLLFYSVGIGQISSEVPQNLSASRPQDRQFILSSKKLLLSDSGFYLCAGPGQLCDNQPQHFGDGTRLSIL.

J is TRBJ1-5 and V is TRBV18; the D gene is possibly TRBD1 (5 bases). The CDR3 totals 18 residues. Between the trimmed V and J ends, which lost 3 bases and 0 bases, there was a span of 18 bases. Looked up from germline, CDR1 is KGHSH and CDR2 is LQKENI. The CDR3 protein is CASSPRPGRPYSNQPQHF. The CDR3 DNA sequence: TGTGCCAGCTCACCGCGTCCGGGACGGCCTTATAGCAATCAGCCCCAGCATTTT.

V is TRBV9 and J is TRBJ2-1, with 11 bases fitting TRBD2. This CDR3 has 15 amino acids. V gave up 0 bases and J gave up 5 bases; unmatched junction bases: 1. In germline, CDR1 is SGDLS, CDR2 YYNGEE. CDR3 protein: CASSVVAGGHNEQFF. The CDR3 DNA is TGTGCCAGCAGCGTAGTAGCGGGAGGGCACAATGAGCAGTTCTTC. Full variable domain (missing parts from reference TRBV9 and TRBJ2-1): DSGVTQTPKHLITATGQRVTLRCSPRSGDLSVYWYQQSLDQGLQFLIQYYNGEERAKGNILERFSAQQFPDLHSELNLSSLELGDSALYFCASSVVAGGHNEQFFGPGTRLTVL.

V gene TRBV19 combines with J gene TRBJ2-1; 8 nucleotides match TRBD2. The CDR3 has 15 residues. Germline values: CDR1 LNHDA, CDR2 SQIVND (reference sequence). The V gene end was trimmed by 0 bases and the J gene end by 6 bases; junction bases not matched to a gene: 4. In DNA, the CDR3 is TGTGCCAGTAGTATAGATGAGCGGGAGTCCAATGAGCAGTTCTTC. Translated: CASSIDERESNEQFF.

J is TRBJ2-4 and V is TRBV7-2, with D unclear. There are 15 residues in the CDR3. Germline-derived CDR1 and CDR2 are SGHTA and FQGNSA. Trimming took off 5 bases at V and 3 bases at J, with 14 bases between the two ends. CDR3 in DNA: TGTGCCAGCAGCCCCCTGGTCCTCGGCAAAAACATTCAGTACTTC. Its translation: CASSPLVLGKNIQYF.

This clone was detected only a few times. The V and J genes are TRBV9 and TRBJ2-7; the match to TRBD2 covers 8 bases. The CDR3 has 15 residues. Germline V lookup: CDR1 SGDLS, CDR2 YYNGEE. V trimming: 4 bases; J trimming: 4 bases; junction bases outside the gene matches: 10. CDR3 sequence reads: CASSPPSGSIYEQYF. CDR3 DNA: TGTGCCAGCAGCCCCCCGAGCGGGAGCATATACGAGCAGTACTTC.

The gene calls are TRBV18 and TRBJ1-4, with D possibly matching TRBD1 (6 bases). Trimming shortened V by 3 bases and J by 2 bases, and 13 bases separated the two germline ends. Per the germline V gene, CDR1 is KGHSH and CDR2 is LQKENI. CDR3 length equals 16 residues. The chain's CDR3 is CASSPRGGQTNEKLFF. The CDR3 nucleotides are TGTGCCAGCTCACCCCGAGGGGGGCAGACTAATGAAAAACTGTTTTTT.

This chain connects TRBV14 to TRBJ2-2; D tentatively reads TRBD1 or TRBD2 (5 bases each). There are 14 residues in the CDR3. Trimming took 2 bases from V and 9 from J, leaving 13 bases between them. Looked up from germline, CDR1 is SGHDN and CDR2 is FVKESK. CDR3 in amino acids: CASSQSLPGRELFF. The CDR3, as DNA: TGTGCCAGCAGCCAAAGTCTCCCGGGACGGGAGCTGTTTTTT.

The rearrangement joins TRBV5-1 to TRBJ2-5, with D maybe TRBD1 (6 bases). Germline V gene lookup returns CDR1 SGHRS and CDR2 YFSETQ. The CDR3 loop spans 14 amino acids. The germline V and J ends were trimmed by 5 bases and 4 bases, with 15 bases remaining between them. CDR3 region: CASSHGQGRETQYF. The DNA of the CDR3 is TGCGCCAGCAGTCACGGGCAGGGGAGAGAGACCCAGTACTTC.

V gene TRBV21-1 combines with J gene TRBJ2-6; the table assigns TRBD1, which was not confirmed against the DNA. TRBV21-1 is a pseudogene. This CDR3 spans 18 amino acids. The CDR3: CASSKGTGDFSGANVLTF. In DNA, the CDR3 is TGTGCCAGCAGCAAAGGGACAGGGGACTTCTCTGGGGCCAACGTCCTGACTTTC.

The chain joins TRBV15 to TRBJ1-5, with D perhaps TRBD1 (5 bases). CDR3 size: 14 residues. Germline V gene data show CDR1 as LNHNV and CDR2 as YYDKDF (reference sequence). Trimming stripped 5 bases from V and 1 base from J, with 9 bases between. CDR3 residues: CATSGRDSNQPQHF. CDR3 DNA: TGTGCCACCAGCGGTCGGGACAGCAATCAGCCCCAGCATTTT.

The chain couples TRBV3-1 (or the pseudogene TRBV3-2) to TRBJ1-4; 7 positions match TRBD1. Germline V CDR1 and CDR2: LGHDT, YNNKEL (reference sequence). The CDR3 loop spans 15 amino acids. The trim removed 1 base at V and 4 bases at J, leaving 3 bases unmatched. CDR3 sequence reads: CASSQADRFNEKLFF. CDR3 DNA: TGTGCCAGCAGCCAAGCGGACAGGTTTAATGAAAAACTGTTTTTT.

The chain employs TRBV28 and TRBJ1-1; D unclear. The CDR3 is made up of 16 amino acids. CDR1 MDHEN and CDR2 SYDVKM come from the germline V gene. V lost 5 bases, J lost 6 bases, and 22 bases lay in between. CDR3 nucleotides: TGTGCCAGCAGTACCTATAGTGGGGTCCGCGGGCCTGAAGCTTTCTTT. As protein: CASSTYSGVRGPEAFF.

The V gene is TRBV9, the J gene TRBJ1-2; tentative D call: TRBD1 (5 bases). Germline V lookup: CDR1 SGDLS, CDR2 YYNGEE. The V end was cut by 2 bases, the J end by 9 bases, with 11 bases between. The CDR3 is 12 amino acids. The CDR3 DNA follows: TGTGCCAGCAGCGTGGGGGAGGGAAGCTACACCTTC. Residues: CASSVGEGSYTF.

This chain connects TRBV28 to TRBJ1-1, with TRBD1 matching 10 bases. The length of the CDR3 is 15 residues. Germline CDR1 reads MDHEN; CDR2 reads SYDVKM. The V gene end was trimmed by 7 bases and the J gene end by 6 bases; junction bases not matched to a gene: 11. The CDR3 sequence: CASTPSSGQGAEAFF. The CDR3 DNA reads TGTGCCAGCACCCCAAGTAGTGGACAGGGGGCTGAAGCTTTCTTT.

This chain joins TRBV5-1 and TRBJ1-1, with D possibly matching TRBD1 (6 bases). This CDR3 region has 13 residues. Trimming shortened V by 4 bases and J by 3 bases, and 10 bases separated the two germline ends. Per the germline V gene, CDR1 is SGHRS and CDR2 is YFSETQ. The chain's CDR3 is CASSPEGDTEAFF. For the CDR3, the DNA is TGCGCCAGCAGCCCCGAGGGGGACACTGAAGCTTTCTTT.

This CDR3 is CASTGPTDTQYF. CDR3 coding DNA: TGTGCCAGTACAGGGCCCACAGATACGCAGTATTTT. The chain has TRBV6-5 and TRBJ2-3; weak D call: TRBD1 (6 bases). V dropped 9 bases and J dropped 2 bases, with 9 bases sitting between them. Germline V gene lookup returns CDR1 MNHEY and CDR2 SVGAGI. There are 12 residues in the CDR3.